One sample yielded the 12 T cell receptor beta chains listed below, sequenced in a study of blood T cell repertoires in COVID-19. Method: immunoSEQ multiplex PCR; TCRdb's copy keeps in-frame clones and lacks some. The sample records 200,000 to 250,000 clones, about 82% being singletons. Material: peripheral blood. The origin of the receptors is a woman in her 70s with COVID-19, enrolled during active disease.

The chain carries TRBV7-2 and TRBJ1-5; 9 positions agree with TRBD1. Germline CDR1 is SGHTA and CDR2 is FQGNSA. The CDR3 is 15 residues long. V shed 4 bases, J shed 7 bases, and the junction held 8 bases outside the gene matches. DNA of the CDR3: TGTGCCAGCAGCTATACAGGGGGCGATGGACAGCCCCAGCATTTT. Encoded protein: CASSYTGGDGQPQHF.

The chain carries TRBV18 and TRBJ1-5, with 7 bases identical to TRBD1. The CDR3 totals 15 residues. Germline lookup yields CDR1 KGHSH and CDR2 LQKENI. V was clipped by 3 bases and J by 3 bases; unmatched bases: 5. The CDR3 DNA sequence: TGTGCCAGCTCACCGGGACAGTCCCTCAATCAGCCCCAGCATTTT. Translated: CASSPGQSLNQPQHF.

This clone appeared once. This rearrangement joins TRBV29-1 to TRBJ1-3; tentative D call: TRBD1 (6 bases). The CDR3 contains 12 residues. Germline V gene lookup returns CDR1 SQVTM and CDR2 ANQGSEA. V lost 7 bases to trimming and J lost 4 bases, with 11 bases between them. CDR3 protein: CSGGGYGNTIYF. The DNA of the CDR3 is TGCAGCGGAGGGGGTTACGGAAACACCATATATTTT.

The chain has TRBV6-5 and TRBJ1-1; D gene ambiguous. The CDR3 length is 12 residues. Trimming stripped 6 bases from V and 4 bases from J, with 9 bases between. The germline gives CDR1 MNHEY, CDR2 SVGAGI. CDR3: CASSRGSTEAFF. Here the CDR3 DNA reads TGTGCCAGCAGCCGAGGAAGCACTGAAGCTTTCTTT.

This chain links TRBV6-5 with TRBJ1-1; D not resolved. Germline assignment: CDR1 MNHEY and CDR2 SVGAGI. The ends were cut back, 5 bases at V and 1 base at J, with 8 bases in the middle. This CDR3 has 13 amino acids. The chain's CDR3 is CASSKQENTEAFF. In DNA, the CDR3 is TGTGCCAGCAGTAAGCAGGAGAACACTGAAGCTTTCTTT.

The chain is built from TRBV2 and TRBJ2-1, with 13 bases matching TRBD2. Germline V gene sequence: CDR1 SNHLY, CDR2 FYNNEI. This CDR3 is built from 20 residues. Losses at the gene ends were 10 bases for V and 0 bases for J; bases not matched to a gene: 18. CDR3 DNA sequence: TGTGCCATCGCCTACAGGAGACTAGCGGGGGGTCCTAGCTCCTACAATGAGCAGTTCTTC. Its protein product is CAIAYRRLAGGPSSYNEQFF.

The CDR3 reads CATSRERGGGQSTGELFF. As DNA, the CDR3 is TGTGCCACCAGCAGAGAACGGGGGGGCGGTCAGAGCACCGGGGAGCTGTTTTTT. The V and J genes are TRBV15 and TRBJ2-2, with 8 bases lining up with TRBD2. J was trimmed by 4 bases and V by 0 bases; bases with no gene match: 10. The CDR3 has 18 residues. Germline lookup yields CDR1 LNHNV and CDR2 YYDKDF (reference sequence).

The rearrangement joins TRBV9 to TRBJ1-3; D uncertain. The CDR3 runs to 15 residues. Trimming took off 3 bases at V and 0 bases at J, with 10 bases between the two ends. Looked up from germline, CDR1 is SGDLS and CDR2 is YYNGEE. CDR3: CASSAHLGSGNTIYF. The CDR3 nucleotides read TGTGCCAGCAGCGCGCACCTAGGCTCTGGAAACACCATATATTTT.

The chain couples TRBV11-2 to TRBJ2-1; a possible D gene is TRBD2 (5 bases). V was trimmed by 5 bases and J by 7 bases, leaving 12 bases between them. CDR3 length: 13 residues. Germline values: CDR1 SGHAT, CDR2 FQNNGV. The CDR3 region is CASSTTSINEQFF. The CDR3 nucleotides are TGTGCCAGCAGCACAACTAGTATTAATGAGCAGTTCTTC.

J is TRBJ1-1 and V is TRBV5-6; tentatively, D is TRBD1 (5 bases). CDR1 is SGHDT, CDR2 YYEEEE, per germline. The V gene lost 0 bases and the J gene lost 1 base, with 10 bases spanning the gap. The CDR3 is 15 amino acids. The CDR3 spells CASSLGGAANTEAFF. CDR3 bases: TGTGCCAGCAGCTTGGGTGGGGCAGCGAACACTGAAGCTTTCTTT.

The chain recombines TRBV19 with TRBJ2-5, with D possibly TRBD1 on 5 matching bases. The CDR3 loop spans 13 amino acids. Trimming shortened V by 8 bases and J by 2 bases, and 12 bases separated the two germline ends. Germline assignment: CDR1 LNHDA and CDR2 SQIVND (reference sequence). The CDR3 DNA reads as TGTGCCAGTGGACCGACAGTTCAAGAGACCCAGTACTTC. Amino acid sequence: CASGPTVQETQYF. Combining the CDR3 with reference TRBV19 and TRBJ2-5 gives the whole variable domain DGGITQSPKYLFRKEGQNVTLSCEQNLNHDAMYWYRQDPGQGLRLIYYSQIVNDFQKGDIAEGYSVSREKKESFPLTVTSAQKNPTAFYLCASGPTVQETQYFGPGTRLLVL.

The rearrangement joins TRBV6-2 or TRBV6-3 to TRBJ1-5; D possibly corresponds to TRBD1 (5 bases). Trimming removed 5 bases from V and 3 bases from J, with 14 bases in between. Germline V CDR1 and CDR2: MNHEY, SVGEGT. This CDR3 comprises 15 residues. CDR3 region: CASSQPSGFNQPQHF. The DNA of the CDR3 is TGTGCCAGCAGTCAGCCCTCAGGGTTCAATCAGCCCCAGCATTTT.